These T cell receptor beta chains were read from a single sample in a study of graft-versus-host responses after intestinal transplantation. TCRdb's table, derived via immunoSEQ multiplex PCR, lists solely in-frame clones and lacks some. This table holds about 90,000 clones, 91% found once. Their recognized antigens are unknown. The material was unstimulated CD8+ T cells sorted from spleen or lymph node cells, obtained before intestinal transplant. Receptors originate from a human donor who received an intestinal transplant. Both conserved end residues are part of each CDR3. The D gene is left open where the match is weak. Part of the rows lack a size; the others show once, few, many or a class for expanded clones.

D,size,V,J,DNA,CDR3
.,.,TRBV9,TRBJ2-5,TGTGCCAGCAGCGCTACCGGGGGATCAAAGAGAGAGACCCAGTACTTC,CASSATGGSKRETQYF
TRBD1,.,TRBV6-5,TRBJ2-7,TGTGCCAGCCGCCCAAAGGGGGCCCTACCCTACGAGCAGTACTTC,CASRPKGALPYEQYF
.,.,TRBV5-5,TRBJ2-1,TGTGCCAGCAGCCAGGACAGTTATAACAATGAGCAGTTCTTC,CASSQDSYNNEQFF
.,.,TRBV4-1,TRBJ1-1,TGCGCCAGCAGCCAAGTGTCTATGAACACTGAAGCTTTCTTT,CASSQVSMNTEAFF
.,.,TRBV7-9,TRBJ1-2,TGTGCCAGCAGCTTAGCTGAAAGGGACTCCTACACCTTC,CASSLAERDSYTF
.,.,TRBV27,TRBJ1-5,TGTGCCAGCAAAGTCGCAGGGATAGGTCAGCCCCAGCATTTT,CASKVAGIGQPQHF
TRBD2,.,TRBV4-1,TRBJ2-1,TGCGCCAGCAGCCAAGGGTGGGGGGGGTTGACCTACAATGAGCAGTTCTTC,CASSQGWGGLTYNEQFF
.,.,TRBV2,TRBJ1-5,TGTGCCAGCAGTGAGAGAGGAAGCAATCAGCCCCAGCATTTT,CASSERGSNQPQHF
TRBD2,.,TRBV28,TRBJ2-7,TGTGCCAGCAGTGGGACTAGCGGGACGAGTTACGAGCAGTACTTC,CASSGTSGTSYEQYF
.,few,TRBV5-6,TRBJ1-2,TGTGCCAGCAGCTCCCTTCTCGGCTACACCTTC,CASSSLLGYTF
.,.,TRBV2,TRBJ1-4,TGTGCCAGCAGTGATGGGGGGGCGAATGAAAAACTGTTTTTT,CASSDGGANEKLFF
.,.,TRBV5-5,TRBJ1-2,TGTGCCAGCAGCTTGGTGCTAGGACAGAACTATGGCTACACCTTC,CASSLVLGQNYGYTF
TRBD2,.,TRBV27,TRBJ2-3,TGTGCCAGCAGTTACTTAGCGGGAGGTAGCACAGATACGCAGTATTTT,CASSYLAGGSTDTQYF
.,.,TRBV28,TRBJ2-2,TGTGCCAGCACCCTACCAAACGGGGAGCTGTTTTTT,CASTLPNGELFF
TRBD1,once,TRBV5-1,TRBJ2-1,TGCGCCAGCAGCCTGGGACAGGGCTACAATGAGCAGTTCTTC,CASSLGQGYNEQFF
.,.,TRBV7-9,TRBJ2-1,TGTGCCAGCAGCTCCTCAGGGATTGGCTCCTACAATGAGCAGTTCTTC,CASSSSGIGSYNEQFF
TRBD1,.,TRBV5-4,TRBJ2-2,TGTGCCAGCAGCCGATCCGGGACAGGGGACACCGGGGAGCTGTTTTTT,CASSRSGTGDTGELFF
TRBD2,.,TRBV14,TRBJ2-3,TGTGCCAGCAGCCACCCTAGCGGGAGGAGGGCAGATACGCAGTATTTT,CASSHPSGRRADTQYF
.,.,TRBV7-6,TRBJ1-3,TGTGCCAGCAGCTTAGAGGGGAGGGATGGAAACACCATATATTTT,CASSLEGRDGNTIYF
.,.,TRBV5-1,TRBJ2-2,TGCGCCAGCAGCTTGGACAGCGGGTGGACCGGGGAGCTGTTTTTT,CASSLDSGWTGELFF
.,.,TRBV5-4,TRBJ2-1,TGTGCCAGCAGCCGTTACTTAATAAGCCATAGCTCCTACAATGAGCAGTTCTTC,CASSRYLISHSSYNEQFF
.,.,TRBV19,TRBJ2-7,TGTGCCAGTAGTATTACTGACTCCTACGAGCAGTACTTC,CASSITDSYEQYF
.,.,TRBV5-1,TRBJ2-1,TGCGCCAGCAGCTTGGCCCCTGGGCAGGAGCAGTTCTTC,CASSLAPGQEQFF
TRBD1,.,TRBV6-1,TRBJ2-4,TGTGCCAGCAGTGAAACCGACAGGGGGCTTCTAGCGGACAAAAACATTCAGTACTTC,CASSETDRGLLADKNIQYF
TRBD2,.,TRBV7-9,TRBJ2-5,TGTGCCAGCAGCGTACCGGGACTAGGTTTCCAAGAGACCCAGTACTTC,CASSVPGLGFQETQYF
TRBD1,few,TRBV6-5,TRBJ1-4,TGTGCCAGCAGCCCCCATACAGGGGAGGAAGAAAAACTGTTTTTT,CASSPHTGEEEKLFF
TRBD1,.,TRBV4-1,TRBJ1-5,TGCGCCAGCAGCCAAGGCCCATGGGACAGGGTCATCAATCAGCCCCAGCATTTT,CASSQGPWDRVINQPQHF
.,.,TRBV5-4,TRBJ2-7,TGTGCCAGCAGCGCCTCGGCCGGGATTCGCTCCTACGAGCAGTACTTC,CASSASAGIRSYEQYF
TRBD1,.,TRBV9,TRBJ2-7,TGTGCCAGCAGCGTAGGGAGTGGGACAGGCTCCTACGAGCAGTACTTC,CASSVGSGTGSYEQYF
TRBD2,.,TRBV19,TRBJ2-7,TGTGCCAGTAGTATAGATCATAGCGGGAGGAACGAGCAGTACTTC,CASSIDHSGRNEQYF
.,.,TRBV27,TRBJ1-1,TGTGCCAGCAGTTTCACGGGGACTGAAGCTTTCTTT,CASSFTGTEAFF
.,few,TRBV30,TRBJ1-1,TGTGCCTGGAGGCAGGGCGGCACTGAAGCTTTCTTT,CAWRQGGTEAFF
.,.,TRBV7-9,TRBJ1-1,TGTGCCAGCAGCTTATTATATCGGGGGGACACTGAAGCTTTCTTT,CASSLLYRGDTEAFF
TRBD1,once,TRBV18,TRBJ1-2,TGTGCCAGCTCACTGACGGACGCAGGGGGCGGCTATGGCTACACCTTC,CASSLTDAGGGYGYTF
.,.,TRBV7-9,TRBJ2-5,TGTGCCAGCAGCTTAACCGGGAAAGAGACCCAGTACTTC,CASSLTGKETQYF
TRBD1,once,TRBV27,TRBJ2-2,TGTGCCAGCAGTTTATCGAGTCCCGGGACAGGGGATACCGGGGAGCTGTTTTTT,CASSLSSPGTGDTGELFF
.,.,TRBV15,TRBJ2-3,TGTGCCACCAGCAGCCCTAGGACTTCCACAGATACGCAGTATTTT,CATSSPRTSTDTQYF
TRBD1,.,TRBV4-1,TRBJ2-1,TGCGCCAGCAGCCCCACAGGGGGCGATGAGCAGTTCTTC,CASSPTGGDEQFF
.,.,TRBV19,TRBJ2-3,TGTGCCAGTAGTATTTCAGGGTCCGTCACAGATACGCAGTATTTT,CASSISGSVTDTQYF
.,.,TRBV6-6,TRBJ1-1,TGTGCCAGCACCACAGGAAATACTGAAGCTTTCTTT,CASTTGNTEAFF
TRBD2,.,TRBV27,TRBJ2-3,TGTGCCAGCAGTATACTAGCGGGGGCCACAGATACGCAGTATTTT,CASSILAGATDTQYF
.,.,TRBV9,TRBJ2-7,TGTGCCAGCAGCGTGGGGGCGAGCTCCTACGAGCAGTACTTC,CASSVGASSYEQYF
.,.,TRBV6-5,TRBJ1-1,TGTGCCAGCAGTTCCCCTCGACAGGCGAACACTGAAGCTTTCTTT,CASSSPRQANTEAFF
TRBD2,.,TRBV7-9,TRBJ2-5,TGTGCCAGCAGCCCTCCGCGGGGGTCTGAGACCCAGTACTTC,CASSPPRGSETQYF
.,.,TRBV5-8,TRBJ2-1,TGTGCCATCGCTAGGGGGGGCAGCTCCTACAATGAGCAGTTCTTC,CAIARGGSSYNEQFF
TRBD2,.,TRBV29-1,TRBJ2-3,TGCAGCGTTGAATTTATTTTGACTAGCGGGAGAAGGAGTGGCGCAGATACGCAGTATTTT,CSVEFILTSGRRSGADTQYF
.,.,TRBV7-2,TRBJ1-1,TGTGCCAGCAGCTTATGGGCAGGTAGTACGTTAGAGGGAGTCACTGAAGCTTTCTTT,CASSLWAGSTLEGVTEAFF
.,.,TRBV28,TRBJ1-2,TGTGCCAGCAGGGAGGGGAGGGGGTATGGCTACACCTTC,CASREGRGYGYTF
TRBD1,few,TRBV19,TRBJ1-1,TGTGCCAGTAGTATAGGGGCAGGGGGTCAAGGCACTGAAGCTTTCTTT,CASSIGAGGQGTEAFF
.,.,TRBV27,TRBJ2-3,TGTGCCAGCAGGGAGACTAGCACAGATACGCAGTATTTT,CASRETSTDTQYF
TRBD1,.,TRBV4-1,TRBJ2-1,TGCGCCAGCAGCCAAGCAGGGCAGGGGGCCAACAATGAGCAGTTCTTC,CASSQAGQGANNEQFF
TRBD2,.,TRBV5-8,TRBJ2-4,TGTGCCAGCAGCTTGCTAGCGGGGGGGGCGAGAATAGCCAAAAACATTCAGTACTTC,CASSLLAGGARIAKNIQYF
.,.,TRBV10-2,TRBJ1-5,TGCGCCAGCAGTGAAGGGGCGGTAACTAGCAATCAGCCCCAGCATTTT,CASSEGAVTSNQPQHF
.,.,TRBV13,TRBJ1-1,TGTGCCAGCAGCAGACCCGGCAGGGGGAACACTGAAGCTTTCTTT,CASSRPGRGNTEAFF
.,.,TRBV11-2,TRBJ1-1,TGTGCCAGCAGCCTAGGATCGGGGGGCGCATCTGAAGCTTTCTTT,CASSLGSGGASEAFF
TRBD1,.,TRBV30,TRBJ1-4,TGTGCCTGGGGTCTAGGGACAGGGGATGAAAAACTGTTTTTT,CAWGLGTGDEKLFF